Listed below are T cell receptor beta chains from one sample, sequenced in a study of T cell clones after liver transplantation. The table came from immunoSEQ multiplex PCR; TCRdb's copy has only in-frame clones and leaves some out. The table shows roughly 60,000 clones, with 70% occurring only once. Here the sequenced sample was CD4+ T cells from blood, taken at the roughly 16-month timepoint. These receptors were taken from a human patient who received a liver transplant. Part of the T cell pool may stem from the graft donor. The CDR3 runs from the conserved cysteine through the conserved F or W. D genes are given only for firm matches. Size tells how often a clone was seen (once, few, many) or the class of an expanded clone, and some rows leave it out.

d_gene	abundance	v_gene	j_gene	CDR3aa	CDR3nt
-	-	TRBV5-6	TRBJ2-3	CASSLEASDTQYF	TGTGCCAGCAGCTTGGAGGCATCAGATACGCAGTATTTT
-	once	TRBV30	TRBJ1-6	CAWGFVGRSPLHF	TGTGCCTGGGGGTTTGTGGGAAGGTCACCCCTCCACTTT
-	-	TRBV5-8	TRBJ2-6	CASTYSLSGANVLTF	TGTGCCAGCACCTATTCTCTCTCTGGGGCCAACGTCCTGACTTTC
-	once	TRBV6-1	TRBJ2-2	CASPPPGRNTGELFF	TGTGCCAGCCCCCCCCCGGGACGGAACACCGGGGAGCTGTTTTTT
-	few	TRBV30	TRBJ2-3	CAWSAGGTDTQYF	TGTGCCTGGAGTGCGGGGGGCACAGATACGCAGTATTTT
-	-	TRBV2	TRBJ2-3	CASSNTDTQYF	TGTGCCAGCAGTAACACAGATACGCAGTATTTT
-	-	TRBV27	TRBJ1-5	CASSFIGTENQPQHF	TGTGCCAGCAGTTTTATCGGGACGGAGAATCAGCCCCAGCATTTT
TRBD2	-	TRBV27	TRBJ2-7	CASSPFGGSSYEQYF	TGTGCCAGCAGTCCGTTTGGCGGGAGCTCCTACGAGCAGTACTTC
TRBD1	-	TRBV28	TRBJ2-1	CASSLTGTISYNEQFF	TGTGCCAGCAGTCTGACAGGGACGATATCCTACAATGAGCAGTTCTTC
-	-	TRBV6-1	TRBJ1-3	CASRDRFSGNTIYF	TGTGCCAGCAGGGACAGATTCTCTGGAAACACCATATATTTT
-	few	TRBV27	TRBJ1-2	CASSSLGPGGNYGYTF	TGTGCCAGCAGTTCTTTGGGCCCCGGAGGTAACTATGGCTACACCTTC
-	-	TRBV11-2	TRBJ2-3	CASSSGTSTDTQYF	TGTGCCAGCAGCTCCGGGACTAGCACAGATACGCAGTATTTT
-	-	TRBV11-3	TRBJ2-2	CASSVSGTTGGLFF	TGTGCCAGCAGCGTCTCGGGGACCACCGGCGGGCTGTTTTTT
-	few	TRBV15	TRBJ2-3	CATSRDRWEVGTDTQYF	TGTGCCACCAGCAGAGATCGATGGGAGGTGGGCACAGATACGCAGTATTTT
-	-	TRBV9	TRBJ2-2	CASSHKLGGDFHTGELFF	TGTGCCAGCAGCCACAAGTTGGGCGGGGACTTTCACACCGGGGAGCTGTTTTTT
TRBD1	many	TRBV2	TRBJ2-2	CASKRGDSPGELFF	TGTGCCAGCAAACGAGGGGACAGCCCCGGGGAGCTGTTTTTT
TRBD2	-	TRBV13	TRBJ2-7	CASSLQRGLSASGYEQYF	TGTGCCAGCAGCTTACAGCGGGGTCTGAGCGCCTCTGGTTACGAGCAGTACTTC
-	-	TRBV5-1	TRBJ2-5	CASREGFQETQYF	TGCGCCAGCAGAGAGGGGTTCCAAGAGACCCAGTACTTC
TRBD1	-	TRBV10-3	TRBJ1-2	CAIWKTGDGYTF	TGTGCCATCTGGAAGACAGGGGATGGCTACACCTTC
-	few	TRBV12-5	TRBJ1-2	CASGSGTSWAHYGYTF	TGTGCTAGTGGATCTGGGACCTCCTGGGCCCACTATGGCTACACCTTC
-	-	TRBV5-6	TRBJ1-5	CASSLGLLGGPQHF	TGTGCCAGCAGCTTGGGACTACTCGGCGGGCCCCAGCATTTT
-	-	TRBV21-1	TRBJ1-1	CASSKGLGQANTEAFF	TGTGCCAGCAGCAAAGGCCTCGGACAGGCGAACACTGAAGCTTTCTTT
-	-	TRBV27	TRBJ2-5	CASSTGWQSETQYF	TGTGCCAGCAGTACGGGGTGGCAATCGGAGACCCAGTACTTC
-	-	TRBV4-1	TRBJ1-1	CASSQDRNTAIAEAFF	TGCGCCAGCAGCCAAGACAGGAATACTGCTATCGCTGAAGCTTTCTTT
-	-	TRBV10-3	TRBJ2-2	CAISEGGNTGELFF	TGTGCCATCAGTGAGGGGGGGAACACCGGGGAGCTGTTTTTT
TRBD2	-	TRBV30	TRBJ2-1	CAWDAGTMGDEQFF	TGTGCCTGGGATGCCGGGACTATGGGGGATGAGCAGTTCTTC
-	-	TRBV6-5	TRBJ1-1	CASRGRIGGEAFF	TGTGCCAGCAGAGGGAGAATCGGGGGTGAAGCTTTCTTT
TRBD2	-	TRBV11-2	TRBJ2-7	CASSLSASGGESYEQYF	TGTGCCAGCAGCTTAAGTGCTAGCGGGGGGGAGTCCTACGAGCAGTACTTC
TRBD1	-	TRBV2	TRBJ2-5	CASSKRTGAGETQYF	TGTGCCAGCAGTAAACGGACAGGGGCCGGTGAGACCCAGTACTTC
-	-	TRBV5-1	TRBJ2-2	CASMLRSANTGELFF	TGCGCCAGCATGTTGAGAAGCGCGAACACCGGGGAGCTGTTTTTT
TRBD2	-	TRBV19	TRBJ2-1	CASREAGNYYNEQFF	TGTGCCAGTAGGGAAGCGGGAAACTATTACAATGAGCAGTTCTTC
-	-	TRBV19	TRBJ2-3	CASRGRGRPDTQYF	TGTGCCAGTAGAGGGAGGGGGCGACCAGATACGCAGTATTTT
TRBD2	-	TRBV2	TRBJ2-5	CASSEITGGTQYF	TGTGCCAGCAGTGAAATAACGGGAGGGACCCAGTACTTC
-	-	TRBV5-4	TRBJ2-6	CASSFPSGANVLTF	TGTGCCAGCAGCTTCCCTTCTGGGGCCAACGTCCTGACTTTC
-	many	TRBV11-2	TRBJ2-2	CASSLGHAANTGELFF	TGTGCCAGCAGCCTTGGACACGCTGCTAACACCGGGGAGCTGTTTTTT
-	-	TRBV7-9	TRBJ2-5	CASSVGARETQYF	TGTGCCAGCAGCGTAGGGGCTCGGGAGACCCAGTACTTC
-	-	TRBV7-2	TRBJ2-1	CASSLASDEQFF	TGTGCCAGCAGCTTAGCTAGCGATGAGCAGTTCTTC
-	-	TRBV2	TRBJ1-1	CASSEFRMTEAFF	TGTGCCAGCAGTGAATTCAGGATGACTGAAGCTTTCTTT
-	-	TRBV7-8	TRBJ1-3	CASSLGTAGNTIYF	TGTGCCAGCAGCTTAGGGACGGCCGGAAACACCATATATTTT
TRBD1	few	TRBV9	TRBJ1-1	CASSVAQGATTEAFF	TGTGCCAGCAGCGTGGCACAGGGGGCGACCACTGAAGCTTTCTTT
TRBD1	-	TRBV30	TRBJ2-1	CAWRADRGRDEQFF	TGTGCCTGGAGAGCGGACAGGGGGAGGGATGAGCAGTTCTTC
-	few	TRBV21-1	TRBJ1-2	CASTAEFYGYTF	TGTGCCAGCACCGCTGAGTTCTATGGCTACACCTTC
-	-	TRBV28	TRBJ1-3	CASSLLGGNGNTIYF	TGTGCCAGCAGCCTCCTAGGGGGGAACGGAAACACCATATATTTT
-	-	TRBV6-5	TRBJ2-5	CASSSPGAGTQYF	TGTGCCAGCAGTTCCCCGGGGGCGGGGACCCAGTACTTC
TRBD2	-	TRBV10-1	TRBJ2-4	CASSDSAGGNIQYF	TGCGCCAGCAGTGATTCAGCGGGAGGGAACATTCAGTACTTC
TRBD1	-	TRBV7-2	TRBJ2-2	CASSSGQGYTGELFF	TGTGCCAGCAGCTCCGGACAGGGATACACCGGGGAGCTGTTTTTT
TRBD2	-	TRBV6-8	TRBJ2-3	CASSYPYWGGRVEDHSTDTQYF	TGTGCCAGCAGTTACCCCTATTGGGGGGGTCGGGTGGAGGACCACAGCACAGATACGCAGTATTTT
-	few	TRBV5-1	TRBJ1-4	CASSPDREFNEKLFF	TGCGCCAGCAGCCCCGACCGGGAATTTAATGAAAAACTGTTTTTT
-	-	TRBV30	TRBJ2-1	CAWARGWGNEQFF	TGTGCCTGGGCACGGGGGTGGGGCAATGAGCAGTTCTTC